These T cell receptor beta chains were read from a single sample in a study of T cell repertoires in cytomegalovirus infection. Via MiXCR, TCRdb re-called the reads, giving one row per CDR3 protein. The profile shows over 250,000 distinct CDR3 sequences, 22% of them singletons. No cognate antigen is known for these TCRs. The sample in question was cultured PBMCs, obtained from culture after CMV antigen stimulation. The receptors derive from a human donor in good health (CMV status not recorded). Some clones in this sample may be carry-over from other donors' samples. The conserved cysteine and the conserved F or W are not part of the CDR3 here.

v_call	j_call	cdr3_length	cdr3_aa
TRBV6-5	TRBJ2-7	12	ASSYDRGLNEQY
TRBV19	TRBJ1-5	15	ASSPSRDRYSNQPQH
TRBV11-2	TRBJ1-3	14	ASSRPGQGFGNTIY
TRBV30	TRBJ2-3	11	AWIRENTDTQY
TRBV6-5	TRBJ1-6	15	ASTRTGRGGSNSPLH
TRBV7-8	TRBJ1-3	13	ASSLGGPSGNTIY
TRBV11-2	TRBJ1-6	9	ASSFGRIIH
TRBV15	TRBJ2-7	13	ATSRDQGGIYEQY
TRBV14	TRBJ2-6	17	ASSPLWDRTFSGANVLT
TRBV30	TRBJ1-2	9	AQRFFYGYT
TRBV7-2	TRBJ2-1	15	ASSWKGRPRENNEQF
TRBV7-6	TRBJ2-3	14	ASSLAGGTSTDTQY
TRBV19	TRBJ2-1	12	ASHRGGSYNELF
TRBV7-2	TRBJ1-3	14	ASSLGLGSSGNTIY
TRBV7-3	TRBJ2-7	13	ASSLREAGAYEQY
TRBV12-3/TRBV12-4	TRBJ2-3	10	ASTMVGDTQY
TRBV7-2	TRBJ2-4	13	ASSLASGGGNIQY
TRBV4-1	.	13	ASSNQDSANQPQY
TRBV12-3/TRBV12-4	TRBJ2-2	16	ASSLSLLRGRNTGELF
TRBV27	TRBJ2-1	14	ASSFGAGMGSNEQF
TRBV5-6	TRBJ2-4	12	ASSSDYTPRIQY
TRBV10-3	TRBJ1-2	12	AISEVTETYGYT
TRBV7-3	TRBJ2-2	11	ASSLGGAGELF
TRBV9	TRBJ2-1	13	ASSVPGSSYNEQF
TRBV14	TRBJ1-6	15	ASSRKRGEAYNSPLH